These 9 T cell receptor beta chains were sequenced from one sample in a study of beta chain features in type 1 diabetes. The isolated RNA, all of it, was reverse transcribed, so expressed TCRB transcripts were what got sequenced. Clones were read by immunoSEQ multiplex PCR, and TCRdb kept only the in-frame ones, dropping some. The sample has hundreds of thousands of clones, less than 15% seen once. What was sequenced was central memory CD4+ T cells from blood. The receptors here all came from a man aged 25 to 40 in good health.

This clone was counted only a few times. The V and J genes are TRBV11-2 and TRBJ1-5; D is undetermined. V was cut by 3 bases and J by 4 bases, with 7 bases left in between. The CDR3 sequence is 13 residues long. Germline V CDR1 and CDR2: SGHAT, FQNNGV. This chain's CDR3 is CASSFDGNQPQHF. Written as DNA, the CDR3 is TGTGCCAGCAGCTTCGACGGGAATCAGCCCCAGCATTTT.

J is TRBJ1-6 and V is TRBV18, with D tentatively TRBD1 (6 bases). Germline CDR1 is KGHSH and CDR2 is LQKENI. The CDR3 is 15 residues long. The V gene lost 0 bases and the J gene lost 10 bases, with 13 bases spanning the gap. This chain's CDR3 is CASSPPAGAHSPLHF. In DNA form, the CDR3 reads TGTGCCAGCTCACCACCGGCAGGGGCCCACTCACCCCTCCACTTT.

In the case of this clone: The junction departs from the called germline gene at one end, perhaps through a read error. This sample includes further DNA sequences coding for the same CDR3. The genes are TRBV5-4 and TRBJ2-5, with D perhaps being TRBD1 or TRBD2 (5 bases each). The CDR3 length is 14 residues. Germline V gives CDR1 SGHNT, CDR2 YYREEE (reference sequence). The CDR3 coding sequence is TGCGCCAGCAGCCAAGGCTTGGGGGTGGAGACCCAGTACTTC. It is translated as CASSQGLGVETQYF.

This clone was observed a handful of times. The sample has other DNA sequences that encode this CDR3 too. The J gene is TRBJ2-3, the V gene TRBV5-6; D not resolved. The CDR3 covers 12 residues. Germline CDR1 SGHDT, CDR2 YYEEEE. Trimming pared 3 bases from V and 3 bases from J, leaving 5 bases between. CDR3 loop: CASSSTTDTQYF. CDR3 bases: TGTGCCAGCAGCTCGACTACAGATACGCAGTATTTT.

This clone showed up just a few times. The chain carries TRBV6-5 and TRBJ2-7; D gene unclear. CDR3 length: 9 residues. Germline V gives CDR1 MNHEY, CDR2 SVGAGI. Trimming pared 10 bases from V and 6 bases from J, leaving 7 bases between. CDR3 nucleotides: TGTGCCACTATTGGCGAGCAGTACGTC. This encodes CATIGEQYV.

This chain joins TRBV5-4 and TRBJ2-3; tentative D call: TRBD1 (7 bases). Germline V gives CDR1 SGHNT, CDR2 YYREEE (reference sequence). This CDR3 has 15 amino acids. V dropped 3 bases and J dropped 11 bases, with 22 bases sitting between them. In DNA, the CDR3 is TGTGCCAGCAGCTCAGAACAGGGGCCTGGGGGGTTGCAGTATTTT. It encodes CASSSEQGPGGLQYF.

Regarding this clone: Other DNA sequences from this sample encode an identical CDR3 as well. The chain is built from TRBV18 and TRBJ2-6; D is unresolved. Trimming took off 5 bases at V and 0 bases at J, with 5 bases between the two ends. From germline, CDR1 is KGHSH and CDR2 LQKENI. This CDR3 spans 14 amino acids. This CDR3 reads CASSVDSGANVLTF. The CDR3 DNA reads TGTGCCAGCTCAGTGGACTCTGGGGCCAACGTCCTGACTTTC.

This clone appeared a few times. The chain couples TRBV7-9 to TRBJ1-2, with D possibly matching TRBD1 (6 bases). This CDR3 region has 15 residues. V lost 4 bases and J lost 2, with 14 bases in between. Germline V gene lookup returns CDR1 SEHNR and CDR2 FQNEAQ (reference sequence). In DNA, the CDR3 is TGTGCCAGCAGCTCTTACGGGACACCCAACTATGGCTACACCTTC. Translated, it gives CASSSYGTPNYGYTF.

This chain connects TRBV5-4 to TRBJ2-5, with 8 bases fitting TRBD2. Germline V gene data show CDR1 as SGHNT and CDR2 as YYREEE (reference sequence). Germline trimming cut 3 bases from V and 4 bases from J; bases unmatched to any gene: 8. The CDR3 length is 15 residues. The CDR3 DNA is TGTGCCAGCAGCTCGCAGCGGGAGATAAGAGAGACCCAGTACTTC. Translated: CASSSQREIRETQYF.